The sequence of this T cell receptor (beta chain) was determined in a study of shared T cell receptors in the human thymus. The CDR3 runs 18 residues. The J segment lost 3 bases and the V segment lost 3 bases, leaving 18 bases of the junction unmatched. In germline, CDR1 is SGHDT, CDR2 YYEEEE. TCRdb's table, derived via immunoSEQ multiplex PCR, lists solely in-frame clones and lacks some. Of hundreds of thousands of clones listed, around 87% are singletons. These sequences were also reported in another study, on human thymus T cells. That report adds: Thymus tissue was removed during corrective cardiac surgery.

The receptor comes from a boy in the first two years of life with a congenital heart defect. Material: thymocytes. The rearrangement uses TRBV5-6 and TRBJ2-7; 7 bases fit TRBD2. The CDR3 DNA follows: TGTGCCAGCAGCTCTAGACTAGCCCCGCCTGCTACCTTCTACGAGCAGTACTTC. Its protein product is CASSSRLAPPATFYEQYF.